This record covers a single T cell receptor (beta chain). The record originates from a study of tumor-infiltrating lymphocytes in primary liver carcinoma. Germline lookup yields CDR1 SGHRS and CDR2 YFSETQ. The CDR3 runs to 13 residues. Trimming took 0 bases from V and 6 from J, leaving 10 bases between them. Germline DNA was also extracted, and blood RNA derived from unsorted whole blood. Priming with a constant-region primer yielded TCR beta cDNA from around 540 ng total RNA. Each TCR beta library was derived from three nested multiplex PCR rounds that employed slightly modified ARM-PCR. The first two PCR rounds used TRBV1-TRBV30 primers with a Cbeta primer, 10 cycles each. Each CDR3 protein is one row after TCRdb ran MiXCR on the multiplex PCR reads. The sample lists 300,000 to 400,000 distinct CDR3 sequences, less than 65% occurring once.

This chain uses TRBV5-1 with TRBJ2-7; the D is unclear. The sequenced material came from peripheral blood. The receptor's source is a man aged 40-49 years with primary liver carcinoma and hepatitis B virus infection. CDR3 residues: CASSLGSPGEQYF. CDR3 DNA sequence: TGCGCCAGCAGCTTGGGATCTCCTGGCGAGCAGTACTTC.